Listed here are 6 T cell receptor beta chains from one sample, sequenced in a study of patients and donors after allogeneic stem cell transplantation. A single record per CDR3 protein comes from TCRdb applying MiXCR to the RT-PCR reads. The table lists approximately 38,000 distinct CDR3 sequences, more than 30% of them singletons. Sequenced: blood, either unsorted or a sorted T cell fraction (not recorded which). The source is a human donor who was either an allogeneic HSCT recipient or a stem cell or donor lymphocyte infusion donor (not recorded which). It is not recorded whose cells these are; they may come from a transplant donor.

The chain links TRBV7-2 to TRBJ2-4; no reliable D call. V was trimmed by 5 bases and J by 1 base, leaving 6 bases between them. There are 13 residues in the CDR3. Germline lookup yields CDR1 SGHTA and CDR2 FQGNSA. CDR3 bases: TGTGCCAGCAGCGCCGACGCCAAAAACATTCAGTACTTC. This translates into CASSADAKNIQYF.

V and J are TRBV12-3 or TRBV12-4 and TRBJ2-7, with 7 bases lining up with TRBD2. Trimming removed 6 bases from V and 0 bases from J; junction bases left unmatched: 5. The CDR3 is 14 residues long. This CDR3 is CASRRAGFSYEQYF. CDR3 DNA sequence: TGTGCCAGCAGGCGAGCGGGATTCTCCTACGAGCAGTACTTC.

This clonotype came up once. The chain combines TRBV4-3 with TRBJ2-4; a possible D gene is TRBD2 (5 bases). Looked up from germline, CDR1 is LGHNA and CDR2 is YSLEER. This CDR3 spans 18 amino acids. V was cut by 0 bases and J by 8 bases, with 23 bases left in between. CDR3 DNA sequence: TGCGCCAGCAGCCAAGACCCCCTATGGGAACGTTCGGGGTACATTCAGTACTTC. The encoded protein is CASSQDPLWERSGYIQYF.

The chain employs TRBV4-2 and TRBJ1-1; the D gene is possibly TRBD1 (6 bases). Germline lookup yields CDR1 LGHNA and CDR2 YNFKEQ. V was cut by 4 bases and J by 6 bases, with 12 bases left in between. The length of the CDR3 is 13 residues. The CDR3 bases are TGTGCCAGCAGCCTACAGGGACCCCCTGAAGCTTTCTTT. It translates to CASSLQGPPEAFF.

The rearrangement joins TRBV5-1 to TRBJ2-1; 14 nucleotides agree with TRBD2. The germline V gene encodes CDR1 SGHRS and CDR2 YFSETQ. Trimming removed 4 bases from V and 9 bases from J; junction bases left unmatched: 6. The CDR3 runs 15 residues. The CDR3 protein is CASSLGLAGVGEQFF. Written as DNA, the CDR3 is TGCGCCAGCAGCCTGGGACTAGCGGGAGTGGGTGAGCAGTTCTTC.

The J gene is TRBJ2-7, the V gene TRBV5-1; 10 bases are shared with TRBD2. The V gene's germline CDR1 is SGHRS and CDR2 YFSETQ. The CDR3 extends over 14 amino acids. Germline trimming cut 2 bases from V and 5 bases from J; bases unmatched to any gene: 4. The CDR3 here is CASSFSGRADEQYF. The CDR3 DNA reads as TGCGCCAGCAGCTTCAGCGGGAGGGCCGACGAGCAGTACTTC.